This TCR beta chain is drawn from a study of regulatory and conventional T cells in RAG deficiency. Study results and caveats: In Omenn syndrome, Treg and Tconv repertoires overlapped >75%.

Blood CD4+ CD25-low CD127-high conventional T cells supplied the genomic DNA template. As to this clone: Antigen: not known. The sample has other DNA sequences that encode this CDR3 too.

CDR3 length: 15 residues. The germline V gene has CDR1 KGHSH and CDR2 LQKENI. Trimming took off 0 bases at V and 9 bases at J, with 12 bases between the two ends. The repertoire was sequenced with immunoSEQ multiplex PCR; TCRdb's copy has only in-frame clones and lacks some. There are about 46,000 clones in the sample; 90% occur only once, and about 0.53% lies in the top ten. These data were also filed under a second study, of regulatory T cells. That source reports: Amplification used 52 TRBV primers and 13 TRBJ primers.

This clonotype was sampled from a human donor in good health. The chain combines TRBV18 with TRBJ1-6; no clear D. The sequencing sample was made of CD4+ effector T cells sorted from blood. The CDR3 DNA reads as TGTGCCAGCTCACCACCCGGGGAATGGTCTTCACCCCTCCACTTT. Protein product: CASSPPGEWSSPLHF.